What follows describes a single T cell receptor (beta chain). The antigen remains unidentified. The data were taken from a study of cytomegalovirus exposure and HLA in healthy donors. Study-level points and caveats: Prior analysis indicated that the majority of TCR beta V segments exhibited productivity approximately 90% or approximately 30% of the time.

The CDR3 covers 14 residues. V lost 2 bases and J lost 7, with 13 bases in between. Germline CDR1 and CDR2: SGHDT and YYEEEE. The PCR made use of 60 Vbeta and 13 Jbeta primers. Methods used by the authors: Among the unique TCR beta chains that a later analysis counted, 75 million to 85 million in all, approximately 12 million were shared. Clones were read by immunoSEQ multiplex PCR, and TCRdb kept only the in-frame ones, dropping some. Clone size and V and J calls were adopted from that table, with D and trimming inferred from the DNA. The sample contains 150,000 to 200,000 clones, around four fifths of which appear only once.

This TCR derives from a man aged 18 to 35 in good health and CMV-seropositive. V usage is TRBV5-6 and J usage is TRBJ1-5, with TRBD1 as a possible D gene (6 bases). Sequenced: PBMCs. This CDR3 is CASSLQTGWQPQHF. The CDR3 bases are TGTGCCAGCAGCTTACAAACAGGGTGGCAGCCCCAGCATTTT.